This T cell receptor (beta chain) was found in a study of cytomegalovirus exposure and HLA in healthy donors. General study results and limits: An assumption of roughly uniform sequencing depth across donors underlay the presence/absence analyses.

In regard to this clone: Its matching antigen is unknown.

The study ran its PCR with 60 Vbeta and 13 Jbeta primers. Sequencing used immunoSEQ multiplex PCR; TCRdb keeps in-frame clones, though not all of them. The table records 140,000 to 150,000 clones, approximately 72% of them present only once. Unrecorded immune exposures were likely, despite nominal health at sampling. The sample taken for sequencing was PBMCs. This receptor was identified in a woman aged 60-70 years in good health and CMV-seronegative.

CDR3 protein: CASGAGLTTEAFF. The DNA for the CDR3 is TGCGCCAGCGGCGCAGGGCTCACTACTGAAGCTTTCTTT. V gene TRBV5-1 combines with J gene TRBJ1-1; TRBD1 is a possible D gene (5 bases). The germline V gene encodes CDR1 SGHRS and CDR2 YFSETQ. V was trimmed by 7 bases and J by 5 bases, leaving 15 bases between them. This CDR3 region has 13 residues.